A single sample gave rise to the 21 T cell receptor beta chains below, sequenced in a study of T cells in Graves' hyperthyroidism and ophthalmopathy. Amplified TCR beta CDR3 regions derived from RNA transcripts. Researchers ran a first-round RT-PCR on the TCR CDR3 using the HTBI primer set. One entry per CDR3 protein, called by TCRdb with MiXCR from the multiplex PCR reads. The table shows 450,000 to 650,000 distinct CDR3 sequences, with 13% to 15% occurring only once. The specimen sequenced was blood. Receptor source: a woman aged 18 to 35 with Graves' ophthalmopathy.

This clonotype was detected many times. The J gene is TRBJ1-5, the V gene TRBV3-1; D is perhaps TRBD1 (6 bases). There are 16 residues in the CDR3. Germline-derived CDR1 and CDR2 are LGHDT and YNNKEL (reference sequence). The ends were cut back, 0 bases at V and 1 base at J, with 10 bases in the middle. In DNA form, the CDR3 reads TGTGCCAGCAGCCAAGAAGGGGGGGCGAGCAATCAGCCCCAGCATTTT. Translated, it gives CASSQEGGASNQPQHF. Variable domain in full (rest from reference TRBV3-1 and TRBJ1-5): DTAVSQTPKYLVTQMGNDKSIKCEQNLGHDTMYWYKQDSKKFLKIMFSYNNKELIINETVPNRFSPKSPDKAHLNLHINSLELGDSAVYFCASSQEGGASNQPQHFGDGTRLSIL.

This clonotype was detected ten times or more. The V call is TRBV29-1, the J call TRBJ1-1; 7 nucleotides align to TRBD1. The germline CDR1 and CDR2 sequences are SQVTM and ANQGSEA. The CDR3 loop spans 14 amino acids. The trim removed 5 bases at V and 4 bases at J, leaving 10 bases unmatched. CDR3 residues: CSVQPQGGATEAFF. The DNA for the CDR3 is TGCAGCGTTCAGCCCCAGGGGGGTGCCACTGAAGCTTTCTTT.

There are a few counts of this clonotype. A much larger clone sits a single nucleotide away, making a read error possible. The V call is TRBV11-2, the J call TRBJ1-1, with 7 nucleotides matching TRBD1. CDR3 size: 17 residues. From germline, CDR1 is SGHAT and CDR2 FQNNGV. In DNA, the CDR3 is TGTGCCAGCAGCTTAGACCGGACAGGAGAGTGGTACACTGAAGTTTTCTTT. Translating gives CASSLDRTGEWYTEVFF.

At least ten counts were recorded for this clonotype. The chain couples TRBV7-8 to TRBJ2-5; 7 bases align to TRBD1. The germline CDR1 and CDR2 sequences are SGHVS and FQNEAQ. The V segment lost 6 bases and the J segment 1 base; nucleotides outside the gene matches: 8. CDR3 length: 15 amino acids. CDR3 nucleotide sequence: TGTGCCAGCAGAACCGGGACAGCACTCCAAGAGACCCAGTACTTC. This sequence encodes CASRTGTALQETQYF.

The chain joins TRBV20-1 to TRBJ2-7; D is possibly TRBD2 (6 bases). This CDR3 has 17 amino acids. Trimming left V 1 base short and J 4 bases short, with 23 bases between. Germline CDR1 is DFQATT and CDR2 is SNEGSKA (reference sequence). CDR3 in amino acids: CSARGTIRDSTHYEQYF. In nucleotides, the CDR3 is TGCAGTGCTAGAGGTACTATTAGGGACTCCACTCATTACGAGCAGTACTTC.

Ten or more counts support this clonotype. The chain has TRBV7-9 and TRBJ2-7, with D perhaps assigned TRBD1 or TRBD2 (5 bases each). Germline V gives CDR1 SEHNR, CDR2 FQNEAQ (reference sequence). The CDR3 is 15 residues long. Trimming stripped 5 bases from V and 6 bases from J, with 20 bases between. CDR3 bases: TGTGCCAGCAGCGCCCCGGTTTCGGGGCTAGGCGAGCAGTACTTC. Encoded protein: CASSAPVSGLGEQYF.

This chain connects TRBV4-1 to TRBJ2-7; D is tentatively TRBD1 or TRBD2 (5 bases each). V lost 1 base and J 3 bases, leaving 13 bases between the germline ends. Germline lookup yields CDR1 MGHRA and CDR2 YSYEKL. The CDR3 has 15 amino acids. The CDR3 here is CASSQVWDQDYEQYF. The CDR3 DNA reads TGCGCCAGCAGCCAAGTTTGGGACCAAGACTACGAGCAGTACTTC.

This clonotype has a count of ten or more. CDR3 amino acids: CASSLAGGDTGELFF. The CDR3 nucleotides read TGTGCCAGCAGTTTGGCAGGGGGCGACACCGGGGAGCTGTTTTTT. The chain carries TRBV12-3 or TRBV12-4 and TRBJ2-2; TRBD1 matches at 8 bases. J was trimmed by 3 bases and V by 3 bases; bases with no gene match: 3. The CDR3 is 15 residues long.

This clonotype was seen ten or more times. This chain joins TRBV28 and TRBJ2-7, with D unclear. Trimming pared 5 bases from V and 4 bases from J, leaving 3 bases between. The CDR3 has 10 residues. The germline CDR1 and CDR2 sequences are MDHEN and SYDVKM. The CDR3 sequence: CASSRYEQYF. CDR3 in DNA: TGTGCCAGCAGTCGATACGAGCAGTACTTC. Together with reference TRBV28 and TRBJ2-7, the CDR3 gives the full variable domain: DVKVTQSSRYLVKRTGEKVFLECVQDMDHENMFWYRQDPGLGLRLIYFSYDVKMKEKGDIPEGYSVSREKKERFSLILESASTNQTSMYLCASSRYEQYFGPGTRLTVT.

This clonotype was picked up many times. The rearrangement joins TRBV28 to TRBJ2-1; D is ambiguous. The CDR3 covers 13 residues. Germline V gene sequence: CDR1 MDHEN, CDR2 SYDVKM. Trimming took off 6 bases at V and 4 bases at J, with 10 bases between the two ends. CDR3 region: CASSFLAYNEQFF. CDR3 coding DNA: TGTGCCAGCAGCTTCTTGGCGTACAATGAGCAGTTCTTC.

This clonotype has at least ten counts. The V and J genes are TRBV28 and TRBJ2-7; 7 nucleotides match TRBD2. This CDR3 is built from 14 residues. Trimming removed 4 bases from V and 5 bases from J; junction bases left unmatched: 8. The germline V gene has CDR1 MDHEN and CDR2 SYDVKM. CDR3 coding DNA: TGTGCCAGCAGTTCTCCGGGGGGACCGGACGAGCAGTACTTC. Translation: CASSSPGGPDEQYF.

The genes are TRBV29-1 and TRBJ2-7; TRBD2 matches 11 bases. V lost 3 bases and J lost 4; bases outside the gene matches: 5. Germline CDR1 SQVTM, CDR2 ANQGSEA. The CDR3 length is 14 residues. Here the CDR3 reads CSVDPTSGGYEQYF. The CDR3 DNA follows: TGCAGCGTTGACCCCACTAGCGGGGGATACGAGCAGTACTTC.

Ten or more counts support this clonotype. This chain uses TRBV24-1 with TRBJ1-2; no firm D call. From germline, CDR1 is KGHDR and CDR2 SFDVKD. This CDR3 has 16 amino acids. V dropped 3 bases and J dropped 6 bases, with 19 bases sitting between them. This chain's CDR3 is CATSDPGSGNIHGYTF. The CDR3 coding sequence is TGTGCCACCAGTGATCCTGGGTCCGGGAACATTCATGGCTACACCTTC.

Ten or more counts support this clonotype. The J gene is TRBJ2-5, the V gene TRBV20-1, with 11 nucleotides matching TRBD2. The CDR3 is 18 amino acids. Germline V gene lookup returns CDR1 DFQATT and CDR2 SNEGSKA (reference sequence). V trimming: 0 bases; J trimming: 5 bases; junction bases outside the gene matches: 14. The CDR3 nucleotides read TGCAGTGCTAGAGATCTCCTTCGTGGTAGCGGGAGGGTGGAGACCCAGTACTTC. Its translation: CSARDLLRGSGRVETQYF.

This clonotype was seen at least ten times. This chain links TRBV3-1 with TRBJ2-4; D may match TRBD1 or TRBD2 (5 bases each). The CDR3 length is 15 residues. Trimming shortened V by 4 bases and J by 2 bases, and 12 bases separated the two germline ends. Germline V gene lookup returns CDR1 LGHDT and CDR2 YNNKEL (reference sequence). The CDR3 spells CASSRGTGTKNIQYF. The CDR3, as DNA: TGTGCCAGCAGCCGAGGGACGGGAACCAAAAACATTCAGTACTTC.

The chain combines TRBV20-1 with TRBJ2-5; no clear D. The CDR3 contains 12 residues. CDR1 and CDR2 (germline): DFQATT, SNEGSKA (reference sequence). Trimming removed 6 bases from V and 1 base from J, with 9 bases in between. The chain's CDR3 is CSARRFQETQYF. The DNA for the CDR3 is TGCAGTGCCAGGAGATTCCAAGAGACCCAGTACTTC.

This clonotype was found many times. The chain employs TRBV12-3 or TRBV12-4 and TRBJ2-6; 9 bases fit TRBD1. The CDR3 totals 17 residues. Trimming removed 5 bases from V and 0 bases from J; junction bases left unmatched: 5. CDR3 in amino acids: CASSPGQGVSGANVLTF. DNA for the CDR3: TGTGCCAGCAGTCCGGGACAGGGCGTCTCTGGGGCCAACGTCCTGACTTTC.

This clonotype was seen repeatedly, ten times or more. The CDR3 spells CASSLSVGQGLRNEKLFF. CDR3 nucleotides: TGTGCCAGCAGTTTATCAGTGGGACAGGGTCTACGAAATGAAAAACTGTTTTTT. The chain is built from TRBV27 and TRBJ1-4; 9 bases match TRBD1. V dropped 0 bases and J dropped 5; count of bases not matched to a gene: 10. Germline assignment: CDR1 MNHEY and CDR2 SMNVEV (reference sequence). The CDR3 consists of 18 residues.

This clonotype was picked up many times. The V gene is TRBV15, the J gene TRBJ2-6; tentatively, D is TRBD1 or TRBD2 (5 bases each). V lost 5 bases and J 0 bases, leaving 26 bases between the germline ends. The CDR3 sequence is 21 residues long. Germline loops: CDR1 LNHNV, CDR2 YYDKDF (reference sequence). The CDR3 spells CATSVRGAGTRLASGANVLTF. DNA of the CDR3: TGTGCCACCAGCGTAAGAGGGGCCGGGACCCGCCTCGCCTCTGGGGCCAACGTCCTGACTTTC.

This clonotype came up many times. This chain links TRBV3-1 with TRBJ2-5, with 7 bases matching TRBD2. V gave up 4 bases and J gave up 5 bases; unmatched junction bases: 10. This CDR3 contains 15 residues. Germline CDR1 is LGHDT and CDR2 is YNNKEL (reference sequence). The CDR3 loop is CASSPGRAGEETQYF. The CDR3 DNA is TGTGCCAGCAGCCCGGGAAGGGCGGGGGAGGAGACCCAGTACTTC.

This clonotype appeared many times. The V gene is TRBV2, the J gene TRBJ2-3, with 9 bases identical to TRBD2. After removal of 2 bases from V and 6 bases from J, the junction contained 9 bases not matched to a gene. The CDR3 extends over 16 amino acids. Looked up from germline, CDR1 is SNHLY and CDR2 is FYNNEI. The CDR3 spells CASSESPAGGIDTQYF. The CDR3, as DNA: TGTGCCAGCAGTGAATCCCCGGCGGGAGGGATCGATACGCAGTATTTT.